These T cell receptor beta chains were read from a single sample in a study of cytomegalovirus exposure and HLA in healthy donors. Profiling relied on immunoSEQ multiplex PCR, and the TCRdb table lists in-frame clones only, not all of them. The profile covers fewer than 200,000 clones, with about 65% appearing a single time and roughly 4.4% taken by the ten largest. The sequenced sample consisted of PBMCs. Receptor source: a woman younger than 35 in good health and CMV-seropositive. Both conserved end residues are part of each CDR3. The order of the fields is D gene, V gene, J gene, clone size, CDR3 protein, CDR3 DNA. The D gene is left open where the match is weak. Expanded clones are given a class, and other clones once, few, many or no size at all.

>.|TRBV10-1|TRBJ2-1|.
CASSELSSGDEYNEQFF
TGCGCCAGCAGTGAGTTATCTTCGGGAGATGAGTACAATGAGCAGTTCTTC
>.|TRBV15|TRBJ2-2|.
CATSKEALLQGGDTGELFF
TGTGCCACCAGCAAAGAGGCCTTACTACAGGGGGGGGACACCGGGGAGCTGTTTTTT
>TRBD1|TRBV27|TRBJ1-6|once
CASSYDGPRQGRINSPLHF
TGTGCCAGCAGTTACGACGGCCCAAGACAGGGCCGAATTAATTCACCCCTCCACTTT
>.|TRBV11-2|TRBJ2-1|.
CASSFNAFNEQFF
TGTGCCAGCAGCTTTAACGCGTTCAATGAGCAGTTCTTC
>.|TRBV7-8|TRBJ1-4|few
CASSSPGDAAFLTNEKLFF
TGTGCCAGCAGCAGCCCCGGAGACGCGGCTTTCCTGACTAATGAAAAACTGTTTTTT
>.|TRBV29-1|TRBJ2-6|.
CSVSMSQGTGANVLTF
TGCAGCGTCTCCATGTCACAGGGGACTGGGGCCAATGTCCTGACTTTC
>.|TRBV27|TRBJ2-7|.
CASSLGGFPFSGEQYF
TGTGCCAGCAGTTTAGGAGGGTTTCCCTTCTCTGGCGAGCAGTACTTC
>TRBD2|TRBV6-5|TRBJ2-1|few
CASSYSGGALYNEQFF
TGTGCCAGCAGTTATAGCGGGGGTGCTCTCTACAATGAGCAGTTCTTC
>TRBD1|TRBV9|TRBJ2-4|once
CASSVGQGAFIQYF
TGTGCCAGCAGCGTGGGACAGGGGGCGTTCATTCAGTACTTC
>.|TRBV6-5|TRBJ2-7|.
CASSYDRRGEQYF
TGTGCCAGCAGTTACGATCGACGAGGGGAGCAGTACTTC
>TRBD1|TRBV7-2|TRBJ1-6|few
CASSLGQVNSPLHF
TGTGCCAGCAGCCTCGGACAGGTCAATTCACCCCTCCACTTT
>.|TRBV2|TRBJ1-2|few
CASSDPGSYGYTF
TGTGCCAGCAGTGACCCGGGATCATATGGCTACACCTTC
>.|TRBV27|TRBJ2-7|.
CASSDLGVAAIYEQYF
TGTGCCAGCAGTGACCTAGGGGTAGCGGCGATTTACGAGCAGTACTTC
>.|TRBV7-6|TRBJ1-6|.
CASSPMEYYNSPLHF
TGTGCCAGCAGCCCCATGGAGTACTATAATTCACCCCTCCACTTT
>TRBD2|TRBV28|TRBJ2-1|once
CASSLGLSGSQNEQFF
TGTGCCAGCAGTCTAGGACTAAGCGGGAGTCAGAATGAGCAGTTCTTC
>.|TRBV7-9|TRBJ1-2|.
CASSFDSRYGYTF
TGTGCCAGCAGCTTCGACTCACGATATGGCTACACCTTC
>.|TRBV15|TRBJ1-5|few
CATSRDLGRTGDYWQPQHF
TGTGCCACCAGCAGAGATCTTGGTCGGACTGGGGACTATTGGCAGCCCCAGCATTTT